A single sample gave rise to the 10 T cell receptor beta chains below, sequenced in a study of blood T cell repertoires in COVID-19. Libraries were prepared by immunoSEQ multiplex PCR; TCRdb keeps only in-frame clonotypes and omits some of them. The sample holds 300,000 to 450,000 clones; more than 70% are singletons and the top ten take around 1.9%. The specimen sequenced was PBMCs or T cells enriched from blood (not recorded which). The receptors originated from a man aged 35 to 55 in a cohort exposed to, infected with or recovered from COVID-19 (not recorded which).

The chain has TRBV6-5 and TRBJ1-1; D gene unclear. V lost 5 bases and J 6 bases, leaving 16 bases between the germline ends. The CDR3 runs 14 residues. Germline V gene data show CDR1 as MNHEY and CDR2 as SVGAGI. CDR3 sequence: CASSKDLIIAEAFF. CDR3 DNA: TGTGCCAGCAGTAAGGACTTAATAATCGCTGAAGCTTTCTTT.

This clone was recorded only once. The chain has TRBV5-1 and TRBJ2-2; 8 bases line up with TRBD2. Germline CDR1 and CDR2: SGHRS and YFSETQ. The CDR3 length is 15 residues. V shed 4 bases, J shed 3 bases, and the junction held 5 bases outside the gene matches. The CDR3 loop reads CASSQSGSYTGELFF. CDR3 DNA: TGCGCCAGCAGCCAAAGCGGGAGTTACACCGGGGAGCTGTTTTTT.

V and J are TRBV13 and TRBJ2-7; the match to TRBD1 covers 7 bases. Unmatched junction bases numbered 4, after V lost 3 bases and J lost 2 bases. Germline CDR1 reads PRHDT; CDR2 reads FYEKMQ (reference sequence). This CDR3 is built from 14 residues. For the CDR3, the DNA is TGTGCCAGCAGCTTCCGGGACAGAGCCTACGAGCAGTACTTC. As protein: CASSFRDRAYEQYF.

The CDR3, as DNA: TGTGCCAGCAGCCCGCGGATCTTCTCCCTCTCCTACGAGCAGTACTTC. It codes for CASSPRIFSLSYEQYF. This chain joins TRBV7-8 and TRBJ2-7; D gene unclear. V dropped 5 bases and J dropped 0 bases, with 17 bases sitting between them. Germline V gene sequence: CDR1 SGHVS, CDR2 FQNEAQ. This CDR3 has 16 residues.

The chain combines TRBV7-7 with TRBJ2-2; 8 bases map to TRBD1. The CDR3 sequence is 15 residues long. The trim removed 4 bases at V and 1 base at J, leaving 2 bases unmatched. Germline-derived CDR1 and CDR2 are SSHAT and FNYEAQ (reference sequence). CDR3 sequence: CASSSGTGNTGELFF. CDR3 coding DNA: TGTGCCAGCAGCTCGGGGACAGGGAACACCGGGGAGCTGTTTTTT.

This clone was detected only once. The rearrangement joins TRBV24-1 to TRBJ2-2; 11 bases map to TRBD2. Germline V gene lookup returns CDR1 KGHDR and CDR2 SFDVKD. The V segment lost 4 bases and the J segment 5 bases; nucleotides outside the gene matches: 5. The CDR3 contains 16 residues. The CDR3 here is CATSEASGRWTGELFF. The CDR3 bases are TGTGCCACCAGTGAAGCTAGCGGGAGGTGGACCGGGGAGCTGTTTTTT.

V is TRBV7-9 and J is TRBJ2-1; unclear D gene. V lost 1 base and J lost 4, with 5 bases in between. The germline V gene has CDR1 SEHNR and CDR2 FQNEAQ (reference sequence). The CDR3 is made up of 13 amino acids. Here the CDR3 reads CASSLDLYNEQFF. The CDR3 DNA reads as TGTGCCAGCAGCTTAGACCTATACAATGAGCAGTTCTTC.

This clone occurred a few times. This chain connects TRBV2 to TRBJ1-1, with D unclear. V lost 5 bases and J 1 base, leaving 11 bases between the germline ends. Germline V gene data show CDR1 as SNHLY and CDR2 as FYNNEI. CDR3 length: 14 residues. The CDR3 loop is CASSIKGENTEAFF. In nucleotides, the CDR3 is TGTGCCAGCAGTATTAAGGGAGAGAACACTGAAGCTTTCTTT.

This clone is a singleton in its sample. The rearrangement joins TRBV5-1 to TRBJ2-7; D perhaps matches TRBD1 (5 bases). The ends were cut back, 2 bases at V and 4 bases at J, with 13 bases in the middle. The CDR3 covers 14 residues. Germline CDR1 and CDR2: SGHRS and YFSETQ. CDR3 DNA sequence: TGCGCCAGCAGCTTAATCAGGGCTGGATACGAGCAGTACTTC. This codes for CASSLIRAGYEQYF.

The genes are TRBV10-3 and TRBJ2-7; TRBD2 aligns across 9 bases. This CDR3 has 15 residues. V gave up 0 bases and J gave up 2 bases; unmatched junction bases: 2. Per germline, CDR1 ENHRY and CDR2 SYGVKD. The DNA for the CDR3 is TGTGCCATCAGTGAGTCAATAGCGGGGGCCTACGAGCAGTACTTC. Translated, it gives CAISESIAGAYEQYF.